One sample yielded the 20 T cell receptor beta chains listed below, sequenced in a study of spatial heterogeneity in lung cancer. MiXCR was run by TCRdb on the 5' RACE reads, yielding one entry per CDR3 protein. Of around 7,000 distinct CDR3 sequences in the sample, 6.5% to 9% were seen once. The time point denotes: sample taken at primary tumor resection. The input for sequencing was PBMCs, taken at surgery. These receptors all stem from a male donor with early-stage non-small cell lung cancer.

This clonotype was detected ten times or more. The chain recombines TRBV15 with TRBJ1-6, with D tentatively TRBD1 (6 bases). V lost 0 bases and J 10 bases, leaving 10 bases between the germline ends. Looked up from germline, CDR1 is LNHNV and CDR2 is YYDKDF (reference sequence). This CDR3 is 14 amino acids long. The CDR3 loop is CATSREGASSPLHF. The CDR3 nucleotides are TGTGCCACCAGCAGAGAGGGGGCGTCATCACCCCTCCACTTT.

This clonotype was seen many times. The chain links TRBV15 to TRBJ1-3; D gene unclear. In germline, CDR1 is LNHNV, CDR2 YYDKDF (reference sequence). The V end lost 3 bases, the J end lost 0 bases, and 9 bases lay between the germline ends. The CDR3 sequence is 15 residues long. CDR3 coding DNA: TGTGCCACCAGCAGGGACCGTCACTCTGGAAACACCATATATTTT. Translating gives CATSRDRHSGNTIYF.

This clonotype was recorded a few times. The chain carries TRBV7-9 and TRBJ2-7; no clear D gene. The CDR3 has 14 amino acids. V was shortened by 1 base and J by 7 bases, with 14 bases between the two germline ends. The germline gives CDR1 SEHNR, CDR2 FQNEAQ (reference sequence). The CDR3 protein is CASSLGGSQREQYF. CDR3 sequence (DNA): TGTGCCAGCAGCTTAGGGGGATCTCAAAGGGAGCAGTACTTC.

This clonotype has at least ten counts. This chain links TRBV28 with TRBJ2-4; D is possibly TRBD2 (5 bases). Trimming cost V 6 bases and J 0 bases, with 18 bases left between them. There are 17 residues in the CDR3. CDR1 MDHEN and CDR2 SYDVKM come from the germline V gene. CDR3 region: CASRLGLANIAKNIQYF. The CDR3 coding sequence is TGTGCCAGCAGGCTAGGACTCGCAAACATAGCCAAAAACATTCAGTACTTC.

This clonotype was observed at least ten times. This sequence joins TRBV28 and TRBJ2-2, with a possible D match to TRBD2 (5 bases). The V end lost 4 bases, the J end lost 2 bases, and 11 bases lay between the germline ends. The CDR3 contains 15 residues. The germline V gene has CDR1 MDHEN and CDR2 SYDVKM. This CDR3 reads CASSSMAGNTGELFF. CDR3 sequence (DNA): TGTGCCAGCAGTTCCATGGCGGGTAACACCGGGGAGCTGTTTTTT.

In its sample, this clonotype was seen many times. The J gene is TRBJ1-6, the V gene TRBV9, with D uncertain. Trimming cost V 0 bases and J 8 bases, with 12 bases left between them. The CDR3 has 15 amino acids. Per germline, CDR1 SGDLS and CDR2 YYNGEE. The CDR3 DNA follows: TGTGCCAGCAGCGTAGGAACACCCGACGATTCACCCCTCCACTTT. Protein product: CASSVGTPDDSPLHF.

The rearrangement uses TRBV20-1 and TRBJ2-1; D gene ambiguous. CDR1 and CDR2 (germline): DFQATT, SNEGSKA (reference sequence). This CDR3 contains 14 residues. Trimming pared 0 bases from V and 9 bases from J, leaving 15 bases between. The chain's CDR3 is CSARDFQGEVEQFF. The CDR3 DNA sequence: TGCAGTGCTAGAGATTTCCAAGGCGAGGTTGAGCAGTTCTTC.

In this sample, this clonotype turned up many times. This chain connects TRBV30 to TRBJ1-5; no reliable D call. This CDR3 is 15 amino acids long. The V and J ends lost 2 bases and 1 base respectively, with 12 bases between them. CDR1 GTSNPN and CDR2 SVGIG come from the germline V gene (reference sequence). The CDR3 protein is CAWSREGLSNQPQHF. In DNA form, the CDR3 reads TGTGCCTGGAGTCGGGAGGGATTGAGCAATCAGCCCCAGCATTTT.

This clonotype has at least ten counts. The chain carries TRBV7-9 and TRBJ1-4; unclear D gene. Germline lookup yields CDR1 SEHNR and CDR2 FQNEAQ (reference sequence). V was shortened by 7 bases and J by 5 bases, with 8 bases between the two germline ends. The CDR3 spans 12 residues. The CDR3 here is CASTFGNEKLFF. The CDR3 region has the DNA TGTGCCAGCACCTTCGGGAATGAAAAACTGTTTTTT.

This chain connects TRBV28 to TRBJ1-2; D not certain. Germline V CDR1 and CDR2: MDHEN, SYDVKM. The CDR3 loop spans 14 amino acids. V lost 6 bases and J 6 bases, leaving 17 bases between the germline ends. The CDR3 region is CASSPPFKGHGYTF. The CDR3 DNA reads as TGTGCCAGCAGCCCCCCCTTCAAAGGCCATGGCTACACCTTC.

The CDR3 here is CASSEVKETQYF. CDR3 sequence (DNA): TGTGCCAGCAGTGAAGTGAAGGAGACCCAGTACTTC. This chain connects TRBV6-1 to TRBJ2-5; D ambiguous. Trimming stripped 1 base from V and 5 bases from J, with 5 bases between. The CDR3 has 12 residues. CDR1 MNHNS and CDR2 SASEGT come from the germline V gene.

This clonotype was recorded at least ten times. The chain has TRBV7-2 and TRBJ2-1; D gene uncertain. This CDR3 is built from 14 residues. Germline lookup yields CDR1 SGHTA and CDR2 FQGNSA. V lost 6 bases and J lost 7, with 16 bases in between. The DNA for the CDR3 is TGTGCCAGCAGTTTATACGCAGTAGGGAATGAGCAGTTCTTC. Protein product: CASSLYAVGNEQFF.

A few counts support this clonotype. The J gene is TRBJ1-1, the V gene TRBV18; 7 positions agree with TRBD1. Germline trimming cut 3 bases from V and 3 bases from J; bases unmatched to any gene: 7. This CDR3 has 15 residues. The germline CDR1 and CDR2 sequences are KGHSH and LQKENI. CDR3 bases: TGTGCCAGCTCACCCGAAGCGACAGGGTACACTGAAGCTTTCTTT. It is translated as CASSPEATGYTEAFF. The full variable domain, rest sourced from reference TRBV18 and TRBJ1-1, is NAGVMQNPRHLVRRRGQEARLRCSPMKGHSHVYWYRQLPEEGLKFMVYLQKENIIDESGMPKERFSAEFPKEGPSILRIQQVVRGDSAAYFCASSPEATGYTEAFFGQGTRLTVV.

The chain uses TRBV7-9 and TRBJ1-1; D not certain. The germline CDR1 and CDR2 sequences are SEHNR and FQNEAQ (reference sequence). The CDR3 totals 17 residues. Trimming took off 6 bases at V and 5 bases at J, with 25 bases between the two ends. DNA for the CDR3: TGTGCCAGCAGAGGTGATGGCAGCCGGTCCCTTGGGACTGAAGCTTTCTTT. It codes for CASRGDGSRSLGTEAFF.

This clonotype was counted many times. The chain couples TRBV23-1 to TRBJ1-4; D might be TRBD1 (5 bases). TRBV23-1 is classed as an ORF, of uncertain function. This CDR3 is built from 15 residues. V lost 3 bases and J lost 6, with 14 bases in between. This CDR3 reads CASSHLRDRDEKLFF. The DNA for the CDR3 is TGCGCCAGCAGTCACCTCAGGGATAGGGATGAAAAACTGTTTTTT.

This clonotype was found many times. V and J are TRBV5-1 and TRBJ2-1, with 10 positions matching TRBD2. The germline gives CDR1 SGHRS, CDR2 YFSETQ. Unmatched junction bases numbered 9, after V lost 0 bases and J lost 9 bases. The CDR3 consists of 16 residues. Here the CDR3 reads CASSLGTSGGAGEQFF. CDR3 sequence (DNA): TGCGCCAGCAGCTTGGGTACGAGCGGGGGGGCCGGTGAGCAGTTCTTC.

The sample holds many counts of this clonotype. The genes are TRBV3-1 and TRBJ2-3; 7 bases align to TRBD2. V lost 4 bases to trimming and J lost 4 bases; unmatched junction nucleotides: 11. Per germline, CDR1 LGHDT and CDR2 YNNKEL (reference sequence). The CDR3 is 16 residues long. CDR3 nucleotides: TGTGCCAGCAGCCGTCCCGGGACTACTTATCCAGATACGCAGTATTTT. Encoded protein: CASSRPGTTYPDTQYF.

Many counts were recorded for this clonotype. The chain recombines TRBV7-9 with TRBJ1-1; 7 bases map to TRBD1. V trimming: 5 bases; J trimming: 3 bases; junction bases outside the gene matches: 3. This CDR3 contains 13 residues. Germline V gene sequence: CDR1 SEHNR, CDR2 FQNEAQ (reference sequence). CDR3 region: CASSRGPDTEAFF. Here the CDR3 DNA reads TGTGCCAGCAGCAGGGGGCCTGACACTGAAGCTTTCTTT.

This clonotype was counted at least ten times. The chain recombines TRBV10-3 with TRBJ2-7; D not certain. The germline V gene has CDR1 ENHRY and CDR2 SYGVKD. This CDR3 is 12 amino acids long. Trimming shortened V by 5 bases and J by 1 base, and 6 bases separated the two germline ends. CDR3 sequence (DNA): TGTGCCATCAGTCCTTCATCCTACGAGCAGTACGTC. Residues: CAISPSSYEQYV.

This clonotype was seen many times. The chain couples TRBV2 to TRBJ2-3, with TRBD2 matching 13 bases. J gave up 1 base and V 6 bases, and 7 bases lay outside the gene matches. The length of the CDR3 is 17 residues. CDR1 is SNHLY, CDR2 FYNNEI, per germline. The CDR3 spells CASRRWTSGSGTDTQYF. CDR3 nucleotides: TGTGCCAGCAGACGGTGGACTAGCGGGAGTGGCACAGATACGCAGTATTTT.